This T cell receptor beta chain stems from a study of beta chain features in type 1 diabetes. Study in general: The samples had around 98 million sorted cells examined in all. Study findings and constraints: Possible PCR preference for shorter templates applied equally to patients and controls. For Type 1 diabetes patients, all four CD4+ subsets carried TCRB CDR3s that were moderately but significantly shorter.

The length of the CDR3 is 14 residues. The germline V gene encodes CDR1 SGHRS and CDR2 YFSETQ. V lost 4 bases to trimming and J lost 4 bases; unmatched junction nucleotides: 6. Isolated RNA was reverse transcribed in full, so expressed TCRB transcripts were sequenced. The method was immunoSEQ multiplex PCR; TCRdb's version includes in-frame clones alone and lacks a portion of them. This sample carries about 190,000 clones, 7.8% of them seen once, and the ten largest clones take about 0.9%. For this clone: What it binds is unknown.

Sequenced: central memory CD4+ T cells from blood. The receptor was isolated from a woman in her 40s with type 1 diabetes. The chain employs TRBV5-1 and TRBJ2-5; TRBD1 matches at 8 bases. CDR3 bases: TGCGCCAGCAGCGACACCCAGGGGGCAGAGACCCAGTACTTC. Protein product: CASSDTQGAETQYF.